Listed below are T cell receptor beta chains from one sample, sequenced in a study of blood T cell repertoires in COVID-19. Repertoires were generated with immunoSEQ multiplex PCR, while TCRdb's copy carries only in-frame clones and drops some. In the table there are hundreds of thousands of clones, 70% to 90% of which are singletons. Sequenced material: peripheral blood. The receptors derive from a woman between 40 and 55 years old who had recovered from COVID-19. Both conserved end residues are part of each CDR3. A D gene is named only where the DNA matches it firmly. Some rows have no size entry. The others give once, few or many, or a class for an expanded clone.

j_call clone_size v_call d_call cdr3_nt cdr3_aa
TRBJ1-1 - TRBV4-3 - TGCGCCAGCAGCCTAGGGGAGGACACTGAAGCTTTCTTT CASSLGEDTEAFF
TRBJ2-7 - TRBV12-3/TRBV12-4 - TGTGCCAGCAGCGCAGACTACGAGCAGTACTTC CASSADYEQYF
TRBJ2-7 - TRBV30 TRBD2 TGTGCCTGGAGTGTGTGGGAGAGCGGGAGGACAGGTGAGCAGTACTTC CAWSVWESGRTGEQYF
TRBJ2-2 once TRBV10-2 - TGCGCCAGCACAGGGGCCGGGGAGCTGTTTTTT CASTGAGELFF
TRBJ2-1 - TRBV9 TRBD1 TGTGCCAGCAGCGTAGTCGCGGAGACAGGGCCAAATGATGAGCAGTTCTTC CASSVVAETGPNDEQFF
TRBJ2-5 - TRBV11-2 TRBD2 TGTGCCAGCAGCACTCCCCCCGGGACTAGCGGGGGAGAGACCCAGTACTTC CASSTPPGTSGGETQYF
TRBJ2-5 - TRBV27 - TGTGCCAGCAGTCCGTGGGAGACGTACCAAGAGACCCAGTACTTC CASSPWETYQETQYF
TRBJ2-1 - TRBV24-1 TRBD1 TGTGCCACCGCAAGAGGGGGCCTCAGCTCCTACAATGAGCAGTTCTTC CATARGGLSSYNEQFF
TRBJ1-2 - TRBV5-4 - TGTGCCAGCAGCGTGGACAGCTATGGCTACACCTTC CASSVDSYGYTF
TRBJ2-1 - TRBV3-1/TRBV3-2 TRBD2 TGTGCCAGCAGCCCTAGCGGGATCCCCGGGCGGTTCTTC CASSPSGIPGRFF
TRBJ2-3 - TRBV5-6 TRBD1 TGTGCCAGCAGCCGCCGGACAGGGTTCACAGATACGCAGTATTTT CASSRRTGFTDTQYF
TRBJ1-5 - TRBV19 - TGTGCCAGTAGTCCGAGGAGATTCAATAGCAATCAGCCCCAGCATTTT CASSPRRFNSNQPQHF
TRBJ2-5 - TRBV4-3 TRBD2 TGCGCCAGCAGCCAAGGAGCGGGAGAAGAGACCCAGTACTTC CASSQGAGEETQYF
TRBJ2-3 - TRBV2 - TGTGCCAGCAGCGAGGGGGACACAGATACGCAGTATTTT CASSEGDTDTQYF
TRBJ2-7 - TRBV7-6 TRBD1 TGTGCCAGCAGCTTAGCGGCGGGACAGGGGGTATACGAGCAGTACTTC CASSLAAGQGVYEQYF
TRBJ2-2 - TRBV2 TRBD1 TGTGCCAGCAGGGCGACAGGGGTTACCGGGGAGCTGTTTTTT CASRATGVTGELFF
TRBJ2-7 - TRBV6-5 TRBD2 TGTGCCAGCAGTTACACCTCTAGCGGGGGGGACTACGAGCAGTACTTC CASSYTSSGGDYEQYF
TRBJ2-5 - TRBV18 - TGTGCCAGCTCACCAAATAGGGGTCAAGAGACCCAGTACTTC CASSPNRGQETQYF
TRBJ2-1 few TRBV19 - TGTGCCAGTAGACCTTTTTCGGGGTCCTACAATGAGCAGTTCTTC CASRPFSGSYNEQFF
TRBJ2-1 - TRBV27 - TGTGCCAGCAGTTCGACAGCACTGAGCTCCTACAATGAGCAGTTCTTC CASSSTALSSYNEQFF
TRBJ2-1 - TRBV6-4 TRBD2 TGTGCCAGCTCTAACTTCGGACTAGCGGGGGCTAACAATGAGCAGTTCTTC CASSNFGLAGANNEQFF
TRBJ2-1 - TRBV12-5 - TGTGCTAGTGGTTTGGTGGTGACAACGAGCTCCTACAATGAGCAGTTCTTC CASGLVVTTSSYNEQFF
TRBJ2-5 - TRBV11-3 TRBD2 TGTGCCAGCAGCTTTACTAGCGGGATGAGGGAGACCCAGTACTTC CASSFTSGMRETQYF
TRBJ1-1 once TRBV6-2/TRBV6-3 - TGTGCCAGCAGTTACCCCATTGAGGGAACTGAAGCTTTCTTT CASSYPIEGTEAFF
TRBJ1-3 few TRBV5-4 TRBD1 TGTGCCTGGAGGGAACAGGGGTCAGGAAACACCATATATTTT CAWREQGSGNTIYF
TRBJ2-3 few TRBV5-5 - TGTGCCAGCAGCTCCCCTTCAGGTGACACAGATACGCAGTATTTT CASSSPSGDTDTQYF
TRBJ1-1 once TRBV12-3/TRBV12-4 - TGTGCCAGCAGTTTATTTAGGCGGGAGTTGGCTTTCTTT CASSLFRRELAFF
TRBJ2-3 - TRBV25-1 TRBD2 TGTGCCAGCAGTGAATATATCTCTCTAGCGGGATTGACAGATACGCAGTATTTT CASSEYISLAGLTDTQYF
TRBJ1-6 - TRBV7-8 TRBD1 TGTGCCAGCAGCTCCCGGACAGGTGCGAATTCACCCCTCCACTTT CASSSRTGANSPLHF
TRBJ2-5 - TRBV30 TRBD2 TGTGCCTGGAGTGACGGCGGGGGGGCGAAAGAGACCCAGTACTTC CAWSDGGGAKETQYF
TRBJ2-1 - TRBV14 - TGTGCCAGCAGCCAAGGGCAGGTATACAATGAGCAGTTCTTC CASSQGQVYNEQFF
TRBJ2-5 - TRBV7-2 TRBD2 TGTGCCAGCAGCTTAGGTGGGGGGGTCCAAGAGACCCAGTACTTC CASSLGGGVQETQYF
TRBJ1-2 once TRBV28 - TGTGCCAACTTCAGGATTAACTATGGCTACACCTTC CANFRINYGYTF
TRBJ2-7 - TRBV28 TRBD1 TGTGCCAGCAGTTTCAACAGGGGTTCTACCTACGAGCAGTACTTC CASSFNRGSTYEQYF
TRBJ1-2 - TRBV18 TRBD1 TGTGCCAGCTCACTCCCGGGACAGGGCGCCTATGGCTACACCTTC CASSLPGQGAYGYTF
TRBJ1-4 - TRBV7-2 TRBD1 TGTGCCAGCAGCCTAGGAGGGACAGGGAACGAAAAACTGTTTTTT CASSLGGTGNEKLFF
TRBJ2-7 - TRBV24-1 TRBD1 TGTGCCACCAGTGAGTCTGACAGGGTGTACGAGCAGTACTTC CATSESDRVYEQYF
TRBJ1-2 once TRBV7-2 TRBD1 TGTGCCAGCAGCTTAGAAGGGACAGGGGGCCTAGGCTATGGCTACACCTTC CASSLEGTGGLGYGYTF
TRBJ2-3 - TRBV4-2 - TGTGCCAGCAGCCAAGATCCGCGGGGAAGGAGCACAGATACGCAGTATTTT CASSQDPRGRSTDTQYF
TRBJ1-2 - TRBV9 TRBD1 TGTGCCAGCAGCGTAGGGGGCGGACAGGGAACGGGTGGCTACACCTTC CASSVGGGQGTGGYTF
TRBJ2-1 - TRBV18 TRBD2 TGTGCCAGCTCACCTTCGGGAGGGGGCTACAATGAGCAGTTCTTC CASSPSGGGYNEQFF
TRBJ2-7 - TRBV5-6 - TGTGCCAGCAGCTTGGGAGTAGCGGTCTCCTACGAGCAGTACTTC CASSLGVAVSYEQYF
TRBJ2-7 - TRBV5-6 TRBD1 TGTGCCAGCAGCTCCCGGGACAGGGGGAACTACGAGCAGTACTTC CASSSRDRGNYEQYF
TRBJ1-4 - TRBV10-3 - TGTGCCACCAAACAGGGAAACGAAAAACTGTTTTTT CATKQGNEKLFF
TRBJ2-5 - TRBV19 TRBD2 TGTGCCAGTAGTATCGCCACCACTAGCGGGGGAGAGACCCAGTACTTC CASSIATTSGGETQYF
TRBJ1-2 - TRBV28 - TGTGCCAGCAACTCAGGGATTAACTATGGCTACACCTTC CASNSGINYGYTF
TRBJ2-6 - TRBV30 TRBD1 TGTGCCTGGAGTGTAGCAGGGGGCGGGTTTGGGGCCAACGTCCTGACTTTC CAWSVAGGGFGANVLTF
TRBJ2-7 once TRBV19 - TGTGCCAGTAGTGCAGGCTCCTACGAGCAGTACTTC CASSAGSYEQYF